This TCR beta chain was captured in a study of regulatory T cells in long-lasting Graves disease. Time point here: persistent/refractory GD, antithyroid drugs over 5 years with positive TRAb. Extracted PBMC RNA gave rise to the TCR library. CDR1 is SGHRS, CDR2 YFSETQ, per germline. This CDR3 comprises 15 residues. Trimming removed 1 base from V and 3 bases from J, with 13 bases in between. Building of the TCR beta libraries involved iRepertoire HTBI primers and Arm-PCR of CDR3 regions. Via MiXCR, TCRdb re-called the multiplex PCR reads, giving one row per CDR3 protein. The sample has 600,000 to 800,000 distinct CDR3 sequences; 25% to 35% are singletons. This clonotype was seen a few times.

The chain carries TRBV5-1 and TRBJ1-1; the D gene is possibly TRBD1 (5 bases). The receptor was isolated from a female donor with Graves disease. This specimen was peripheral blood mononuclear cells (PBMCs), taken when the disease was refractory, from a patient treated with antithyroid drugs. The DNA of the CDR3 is TGCGCCAGCAGCTTGACCTCCGGGGGTTACACTGAAGCTTTCTTT. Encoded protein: CASSLTSGGYTEAFF. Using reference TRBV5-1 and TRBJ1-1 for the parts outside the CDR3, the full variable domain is KAGVTQTPRYLIKTRGQQVTLSCSPISGHRSVSWYQQTPGQGLQFLFEYFSETQRNKGNFPGRFSGRQFSNSRSEMNVSTLELGDSALYLCASSLTSGGYTEAFFGQGTRLTVV.